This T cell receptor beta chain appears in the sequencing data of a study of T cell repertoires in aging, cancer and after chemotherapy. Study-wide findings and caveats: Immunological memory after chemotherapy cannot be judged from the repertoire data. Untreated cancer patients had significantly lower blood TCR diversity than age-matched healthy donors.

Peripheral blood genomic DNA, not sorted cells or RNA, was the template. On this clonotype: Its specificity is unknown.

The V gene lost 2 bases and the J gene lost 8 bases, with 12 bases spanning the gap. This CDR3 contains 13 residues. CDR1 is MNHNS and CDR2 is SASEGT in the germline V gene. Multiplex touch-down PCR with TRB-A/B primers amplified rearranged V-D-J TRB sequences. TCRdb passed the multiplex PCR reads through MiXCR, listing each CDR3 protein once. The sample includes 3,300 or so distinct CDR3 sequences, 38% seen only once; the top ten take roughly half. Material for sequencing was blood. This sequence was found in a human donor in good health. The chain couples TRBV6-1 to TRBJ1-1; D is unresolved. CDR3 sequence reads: CASSEFRREEAFF. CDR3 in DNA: TGTGCCAGCAGTGAATTTAGAAGGGAAGAAGCTTTCTTT.